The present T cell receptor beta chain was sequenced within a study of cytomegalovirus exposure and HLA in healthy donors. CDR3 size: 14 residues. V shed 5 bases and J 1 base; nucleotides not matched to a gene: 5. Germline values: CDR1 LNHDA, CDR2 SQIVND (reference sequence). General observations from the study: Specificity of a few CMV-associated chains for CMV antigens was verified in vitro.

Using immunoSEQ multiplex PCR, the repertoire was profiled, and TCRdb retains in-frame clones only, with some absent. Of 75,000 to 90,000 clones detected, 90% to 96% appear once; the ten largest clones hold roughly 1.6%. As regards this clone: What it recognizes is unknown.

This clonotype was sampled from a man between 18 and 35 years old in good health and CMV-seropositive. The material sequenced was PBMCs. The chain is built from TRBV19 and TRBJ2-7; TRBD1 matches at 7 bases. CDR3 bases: TGTGCCAGTAGTGCCGGGACAGTTTCCTACGAGCAGTACTTC. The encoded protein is CASSAGTVSYEQYF.